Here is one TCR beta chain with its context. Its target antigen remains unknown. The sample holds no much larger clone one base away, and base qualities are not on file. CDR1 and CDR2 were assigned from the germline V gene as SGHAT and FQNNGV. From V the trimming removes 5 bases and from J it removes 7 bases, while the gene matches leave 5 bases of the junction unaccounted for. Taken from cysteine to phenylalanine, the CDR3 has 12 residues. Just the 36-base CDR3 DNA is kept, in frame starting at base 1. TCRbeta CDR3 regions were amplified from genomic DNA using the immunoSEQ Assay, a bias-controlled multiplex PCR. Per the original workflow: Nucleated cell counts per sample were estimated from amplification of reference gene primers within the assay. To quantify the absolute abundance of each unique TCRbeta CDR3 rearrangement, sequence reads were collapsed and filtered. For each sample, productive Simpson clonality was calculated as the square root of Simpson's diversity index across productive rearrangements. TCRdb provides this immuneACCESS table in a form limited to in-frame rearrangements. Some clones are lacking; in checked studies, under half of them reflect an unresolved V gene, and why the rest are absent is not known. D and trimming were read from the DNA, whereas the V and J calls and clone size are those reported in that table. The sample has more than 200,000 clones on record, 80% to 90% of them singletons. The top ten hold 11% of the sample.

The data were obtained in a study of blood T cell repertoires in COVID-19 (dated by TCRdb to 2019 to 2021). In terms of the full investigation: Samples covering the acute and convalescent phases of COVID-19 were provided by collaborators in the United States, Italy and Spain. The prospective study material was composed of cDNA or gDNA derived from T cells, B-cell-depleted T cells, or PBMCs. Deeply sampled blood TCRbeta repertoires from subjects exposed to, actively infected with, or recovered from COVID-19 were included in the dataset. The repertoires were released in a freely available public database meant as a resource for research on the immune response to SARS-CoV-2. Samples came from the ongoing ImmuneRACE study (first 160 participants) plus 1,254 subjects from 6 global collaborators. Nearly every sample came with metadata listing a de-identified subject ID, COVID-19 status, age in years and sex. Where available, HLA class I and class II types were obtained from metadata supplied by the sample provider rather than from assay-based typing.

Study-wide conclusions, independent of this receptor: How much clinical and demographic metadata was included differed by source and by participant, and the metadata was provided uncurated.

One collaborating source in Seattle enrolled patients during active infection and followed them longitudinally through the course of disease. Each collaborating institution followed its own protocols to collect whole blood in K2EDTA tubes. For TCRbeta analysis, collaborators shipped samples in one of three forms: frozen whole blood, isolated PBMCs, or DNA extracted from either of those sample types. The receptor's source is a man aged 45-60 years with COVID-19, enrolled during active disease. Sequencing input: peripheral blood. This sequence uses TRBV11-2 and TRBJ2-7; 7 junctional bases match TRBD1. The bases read TGTGCCAGCAGCCGCACAGGGGAGGAGCAGTACTTC. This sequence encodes CASSRTGEEQYF.